A single T cell receptor (beta chain) is shown here with its context. As yet, its antigen is unknown. The CDR3 runs to 14 residues. Trimming removed 5 bases at V and 0 bases at J, with 7 bases between. The germline V gene encodes CDR1 SEHNR and CDR2 FQNEAQ (reference sequence). The record originates from a study of PD-L1 blockade in urothelial cancer. Study at large: Anywhere from 0 to 3 prior chemotherapy regimens had been received by patients. At 3 weeks after treatment start (second dose) and again at 6 weeks, blood was analyzed.

Clones were read by immunoSEQ multiplex PCR, and TCRdb kept only the in-frame ones, dropping some. The table includes tens of thousands of clones, approximately 90% detected once. Described time point: pretreatment peripheral blood. Study-wide points: Better survival was forecast by a pretreatment blood TCR clonality below the median.

The V gene is TRBV7-9, the J gene TRBJ2-2; D remains ambiguous. The sample here was PBMCs, taken around atezolizumab (anti-PD-L1) treatment. This receptor was obtained from a donor aged 40 or older with urothelial cancer. CDR3 DNA sequence: TGTGCCAGCAGCCCGCGGACGAACACCGGGGAGCTGTTTTTT. It translates to CASSPRTNTGELFF.